This T cell receptor beta chain was retrieved from a study of T cell repertoires in cytomegalovirus infection (dated 2019 in TCRdb). Study-wide context: Alongside well-studied HLA-B-restricted epitopes, the peptide stimulations were aimed at recently identified HLA-C-restricted CMV epitopes, whose presentation resists viral immunomodulation. The HLA type of each donor mattered for the analysis, because public TCR beta signatures pointed to carriage of CMV infection along with the matching HLA type. Study-wide findings and limitations: Cumulative frequency of public TCR beta family members discriminated carriers of CMV infection plus the relevant HLA type in this cohort and an independent approximately 400-donor cohort. The ex vivo response was dominated by HLA-C-restricted CMV-specific TCR beta clonotypes, and the single most frequent clonotype in two of eight donors was supplied by these HLA-C-restricted clonotypes.

This sample was sequenced with an Illumina HiSeq 1500. TCRdb reworked the public reads: Q25 trimming with fastp, MiXCR clone assembly, productive beta chains retained. Each entry is one CDR3 protein sequence, shown with its most common DNA and genes. The table for this sample lists about 52,000 distinct CDR3 sequences; 15% to 20% of them were counted only once. The ten most abundant clones make up around 80% of the sample. A note on this clonotype: The clone's antigen remains unknown. It has no much larger one-base neighbor in the sample; base qualities were not kept.

The intended sense of this specimen's treatment or condition label: in vitro stimulation with specific CMV peptide epitopes to enrich CMV-specific T cells. From a lookup of the germline V gene (reference sequence), CDR1 and CDR2 are MNHEY and SMNVEV. Trimming removed 5 bases from V and 1 base from J, leaving 10 bases between the germline ends. The CDR3 covers 14 residues, taking in both the cysteine and the phenylalanine. Just CDR3 DNA is preserved here, 42 bases in frame from base 1. The source is a human donor in good health (CMV status not recorded). Some clones in this sample may be carry-over from other donors' samples. The chain couples TRBV27 to TRBJ2-3, with the D call perhaps TRBD1 or TRBD2, as 5 bases match in each case. The sample consisted of CD8+ T cells from cultured PBMCs, taken from culture after CMV antigen stimulation. In nucleotide form, the sequence is TGTGCCAGCAGTGACGGGGCGGGCACAGATACGCAGTATTTT. It codes for CASSDGAGTDTQYF.